The 15 T cell receptor beta chains below come from one sample, sequenced in a study of T cell responses to AZD1222 COVID-19 vaccine. Here immunoSEQ multiplex PCR was the method, and the copy in TCRdb shows in-frame clones only, minus some. This table has some 180,000 clones, about nine tenths appearing once. The source material was peripheral blood, sampled 28 days after the second AZD1222 dose. Receptor source: an adult who received the AZD1222 COVID-19 vaccine.

V usage is TRBV3-1 (or the pseudogene TRBV3-2) and J usage is TRBJ2-6, with D unclear. The V gene lost 5 bases and the J gene lost 1 base, with 6 bases spanning the gap. Germline assignment: CDR1 LGHDT and CDR2 YNNKEL (reference sequence). CDR3 length: 14 amino acids. The chain's CDR3 is CASSLLSGANVLTF. Here the CDR3 DNA reads TGTGCCAGCAGCTTACTATCTGGGGCCAACGTCCTGACTTTC.

The V and J genes are TRBV5-6 and TRBJ2-2, with TRBD1 matching 10 bases. The CDR3 has 15 residues. V was clipped by 2 bases and J by 6 bases; unmatched bases: 4. Germline V gives CDR1 SGHDT, CDR2 YYEEEE. Here the CDR3 DNA reads TGTGCCAGCAGCTTCGGGACAGGGGTGGCCGGGGAGCTGTTTTTT. It is translated as CASSFGTGVAGELFF. The entire variable domain, with the rest obtained from reference TRBV5-6 and TRBJ2-2, is as follows: DAGVTQSPTHLIKTRGQQVTLRCSPKSGHDTVSWYQQALGQGPQFIFQYYEEEERQRGNFPDRFSGHQFPNYSSELNVNALLLGDSALYLCASSFGTGVAGELFFGEGSRLTVL.

Details on this clone: This sample also contains other DNA sequences that code for the same CDR3. This sequence joins TRBV7-2 and TRBJ1-1; 7 bases agree with TRBD1. Trimming took 11 bases from V and 0 from J; bases not matched to a gene: 6. This CDR3 has 13 residues. CDR1 and CDR2 from the germline V gene are SGHTA and FQGNSA. The CDR3 bases are TGTGCCTCACGACAGGGATTGAACACTGAAGCTTTCTTT. Protein: CASRQGLNTEAFF.

CDR3 region: CASSPYGQGLGGNSPLHF. In DNA form, the CDR3 reads TGTGCCAGCTCACCTTATGGACAGGGTCTAGGAGGGAATTCACCCCTCCACTTT. The chain recombines TRBV18 with TRBJ1-6; 8 nucleotides agree with TRBD1. There are 18 residues in the CDR3. The V segment lost 3 bases and the J segment 7 bases; nucleotides outside the gene matches: 14. Germline values: CDR1 KGHSH, CDR2 LQKENI.

The rearrangement joins TRBV5-6 to TRBJ2-7, with TRBD1 matching 9 bases. This CDR3 spans 15 amino acids. CDR1 and CDR2 from the germline V gene are SGHDT and YYEEEE. V dropped 3 bases and J dropped 7; count of bases not matched to a gene: 11. Here the CDR3 DNA reads TGTGCCAGCAGCTACTGGACAGGGGCCCTTCGGGAGCAGTACTTC. Protein: CASSYWTGALREQYF.

This CDR3 is CASSELGLVAGEQYF. CDR3 bases: TGTGCCAGCAGTGAATTGGGGTTAGTAGCGGGCGAGCAGTACTTC. V usage is TRBV2 and J usage is TRBJ2-7, with 7 bases lining up with TRBD2. The length of the CDR3 is 15 residues. CDR1 is SNHLY and CDR2 is FYNNEI in the germline V gene. V trimming: 2 bases; J trimming: 6 bases; junction bases outside the gene matches: 10.

As DNA, the CDR3 is TGCGCCAGCAGCCAAGTTCCAGGGACTAGCAATCAGCCCCAGCATTTT. Residues: CASSQVPGTSNQPQHF. The rearrangement joins TRBV4-1 to TRBJ1-5; the D gene is possibly TRBD1 (5 bases). V lost 1 base and J 0 bases, leaving 10 bases between the germline ends. The CDR3 runs to 16 residues. Germline CDR1 is MGHRA and CDR2 is YSYEKL.

The J gene is TRBJ1-5, the V gene TRBV6-1; D gene ambiguous. CDR1 and CDR2 from the germline V gene are MNHNS and SASEGT. V lost 3 bases to trimming and J lost 2 bases, with 11 bases between them. This CDR3 is built from 15 residues. CDR3 in amino acids: CASSDRGLGNQPQHF. The CDR3 DNA reads as TGTGCCAGCAGTGATCGAGGGCTCGGCAATCAGCCCCAGCATTTT.

A note on this clone: Its ends do not fully match the called genes, so a read error is possible. The chain joins TRBV7-2 to TRBJ1-1; maybe TRBD1 (5 bases). Germline V gene lookup returns CDR1 SGHTA and CDR2 FQGNSA. The CDR3 is 12 residues long. CDR3 coding DNA: TGTGCCAGCAGCTTAGCGCGTTCGGGACTCCTCTTT. It specifies CASSLARSGLLF.

This CDR3 is CASSDPRGPSGNTIYF. The DNA for the CDR3 is TGTGCCAGTAGTGATCCTAGGGGGCCCTCTGGAAACACCATATATTTT. The chain joins TRBV19 to TRBJ1-3; 7 bases map to TRBD1. Germline V gene data show CDR1 as LNHDA and CDR2 as SQIVND (reference sequence). The trim removed 5 bases at V and 0 bases at J, leaving 7 bases unmatched. CDR3 length: 16 residues.

The chain has TRBV6-6 and TRBJ2-7; D is ambiguous. In germline, CDR1 is MNHNY, CDR2 SVGAGI (reference sequence). The germline V and J ends were trimmed by 4 bases and 2 bases, with 6 bases remaining between them. There are 12 residues in the CDR3. The CDR3 nucleotides read TGTGCCAGCAGTTCTGCCCCCTACGAGCAGTACTTC. Translation: CASSSAPYEQYF.

The V call is TRBV5-1, the J call TRBJ2-1; 9 positions agree with TRBD1. After removal of 5 bases from V and 8 bases from J, the junction contained 8 bases not matched to a gene. Looked up from germline, CDR1 is SGHRS and CDR2 is YFSETQ. The CDR3 runs to 14 residues. The CDR3 protein is CASSPGQGIHEQFF. The CDR3 DNA is TGCGCCAGCAGTCCGGGACAGGGCATTCATGAGCAGTTCTTC.

The rearrangement links TRBV7-9 to TRBJ1-4, with D unresolved. Germline-derived CDR1 and CDR2 are SEHNR and FQNEAQ (reference sequence). Between the trimmed V and J ends, which lost 0 bases and 5 bases, there was a span of 7 bases. The CDR3 has 14 residues. In DNA, the CDR3 is TGTGCCAGCAGCTTAGCGCTGGGCAATGAAAAACTGTTTTTT. It translates to CASSLALGNEKLFF.

The rearrangement links TRBV7-3 to TRBJ2-2; 7 positions agree with TRBD1. J lost 6 bases, V lost 5 bases, and 3 bases had no gene match. Germline V lookup: CDR1 SGHTA, CDR2 FQGTGA. The CDR3 length is 13 residues. CDR3 DNA: TGTGCCAGCAGCCCCCAGGGGGCCGGGGAGCTGTTTTTT. Encoded protein: CASSPQGAGELFF.

The CDR3 protein is CASSVNTGYNQPQHF. CDR3 sequence (DNA): TGTGCCAGCAGCGTAAATACAGGTTATAATCAGCCCCAGCATTTT. J is TRBJ1-5 and V is TRBV2; maybe TRBD1 (5 bases). Germline V CDR1 and CDR2: SNHLY, FYNNEI. The V and J ends lost 6 bases and 4 bases respectively, with 16 bases between them. The CDR3 totals 15 residues.